Shown below are 30 T cell receptor beta chains from a single sample sequenced in a study of cytomegalovirus exposure and HLA in healthy donors. The table came from immunoSEQ multiplex PCR; TCRdb's copy has only in-frame clones and leaves some out. This table has 200,000 to 300,000 clones, 85% to 90% appearing once. The sample was PBMCs. These receptors all come from a young man in good health and CMV-seronegative.

The J gene is TRBJ2-7, the V gene TRBV6-1; 10 positions agree with TRBD2. Germline assignment: CDR1 MNHNS and CDR2 SASEGT. Trimming took 6 bases from V and 2 from J; bases not matched to a gene: 1. The CDR3 loop spans 13 amino acids. The CDR3 spells CASRAGGAYEQYF. DNA for the CDR3: TGTGCCAGCAGAGCGGGAGGGGCCTACGAGCAGTACTTC.

The chain employs TRBV19 and TRBJ1-6, with 9 bases matching TRBD1. The V gene end was trimmed by 3 bases and the J gene end by 7 bases; junction bases not matched to a gene: 7. Germline lookup yields CDR1 LNHDA and CDR2 SQIVND (reference sequence). The CDR3 runs 16 residues. The CDR3 DNA reads as TGTGCCAGTAGTATTGGGACAGGGATCCTCAATTCACCCCTCCACTTT. This codes for CASSIGTGILNSPLHF. Supplemented by reference TRBV19 and TRBJ1-6, the full variable domain reads DGGITQSPKYLFRKEGQNVTLSCEQNLNHDAMYWYRQDPGQGLRLIYYSQIVNDFQKGDIAEGYSVSREKKESFPLTVTSAQKNPTAFYLCASSIGTGILNSPLHFGNGTRLTVT.

The chain couples TRBV5-1 to TRBJ2-2, with a weak D call TRBD1 (5 bases). The CDR3 extends over 15 amino acids. V lost 5 bases and J lost 1, with 12 bases in between. Germline CDR1 and CDR2: SGHRS and YFSETQ. The CDR3 DNA reads as TGCGCCAGCAGTTCCGTAGGACAGAACACCGGGGAGCTGTTTTTT. Its translation: CASSSVGQNTGELFF.

V usage is TRBV18 and J usage is TRBJ1-3, with 7 nucleotides matching TRBD1. V lost 8 bases, J lost 0 bases, and 4 bases stayed unmatched. The V gene's germline CDR1 is KGHSH and CDR2 LQKENI. CDR3 length: 14 amino acids. For the CDR3, the DNA is TGTGCCAGCACCCGGGACAGCTCTGGAAACACCATATATTTT. Protein sequence: CASTRDSSGNTIYF. Filled out from reference TRBV18 and TRBJ1-3, the complete variable domain reads NAGVMQNPRHLVRRRGQEARLRCSPMKGHSHVYWYRQLPEEGLKFMVYLQKENIIDESGMPKERFSAEFPKEGPSILRIQQVVRGDSAAYFCASTRDSSGNTIYFGEGSWLTVV.

The chain carries TRBV5-6 and TRBJ2-5; 9 nucleotides align to TRBD2. The CDR3 is made up of 14 amino acids. Trimming at V came to 4 bases and at J to 6 bases, leaving 7 bases not matched to a gene. Germline V gene sequence: CDR1 SGHDT, CDR2 YYEEEE. Here the CDR3 reads CASSRAGGSKTQYF. The CDR3 region has the DNA TGTGCCAGCAGCAGAGCGGGGGGATCAAAGACCCAGTACTTC.

The count of this clone is one. The chain is built from TRBV5-1 and TRBJ1-1, with unresolved D. The CDR3 sequence is 14 residues long. V was clipped by 0 bases and J by 1 base, with 7 bases between them. Germline CDR1 SGHRS, CDR2 YFSETQ. Written as DNA, the CDR3 is TGCGCCAGCAGCTTGGGACACACGAACACTGAAGCTTTCTTT. This translates into CASSLGHTNTEAFF.

The CDR3 coding sequence is TGTGCCAGCAGTGCCGACATAAACTATGGCTACACCTTC. Translation: CASSADINYGYTF. The chain is built from TRBV6-5 and TRBJ1-2, with unresolved D. V dropped 5 bases and J dropped 2 bases, with 9 bases sitting between them. CDR3 size: 13 residues. Germline V gene sequence: CDR1 MNHEY, CDR2 SVGAGI.

Here the CDR3 reads CASSLPQETQYF. CDR3 bases: TGTGCCAGCAGTCTACCCCAAGAGACCCAGTACTTC. The gene calls are TRBV28 and TRBJ2-5; D gene uncertain. Germline-derived CDR1 and CDR2 are MDHEN and SYDVKM. The V end lost 5 bases, the J end lost 1 base, and 5 bases lay between the germline ends. There are 12 residues in the CDR3.

CDR3 amino acids: CASSLASRGHEQFF. The CDR3 nucleotides are TGCGCCAGCAGCTTGGCTTCGCGGGGACATGAGCAGTTCTTC. The rearrangement uses TRBV5-1 and TRBJ2-1; possible D gene TRBD2, 6 bases. The V gene lost 0 bases and the J gene lost 8 bases, with 12 bases spanning the gap. CDR1 is SGHRS and CDR2 is YFSETQ in the germline V gene. The CDR3 spans 14 residues.

The chain carries TRBV4-3 and TRBJ2-7; perhaps TRBD2 as D (6 bases). The germline gives CDR1 LGHNA, CDR2 YSLEER. V lost 4 bases, J lost 2 bases, and 15 bases lay in between. The length of the CDR3 is 15 residues. This CDR3 reads CASSPYGGAAYEQYF. DNA of the CDR3: TGCGCCAGCAGCCCTTATGGCGGGGCCGCCTACGAGCAGTACTTC.

This clone showed up just once. The CDR3 nucleotides are TGTGCCAGCACCGGGGGAGGGAAGGATGAGCAGTTCTTC. It translates to CASTGGGKDEQFF. The chain uses TRBV28 and TRBJ2-1; 7 nucleotides line up with TRBD2. V gave up 7 bases and J gave up 8 bases; unmatched junction bases: 8. The germline CDR1 and CDR2 sequences are MDHEN and SYDVKM. There are 13 residues in the CDR3.

The V and J genes are TRBV15 and TRBJ2-3, with D hard to call. V dropped 2 bases and J dropped 3 bases, with 3 bases sitting between them. From germline, CDR1 is LNHNV and CDR2 YYDKDF (reference sequence). The CDR3 length is 12 residues. The CDR3 spells CATSRQTDTQYF. The DNA of the CDR3 is TGTGCCACCAGCAGACAGACAGATACGCAGTATTTT. Full variable domain (rest looked up from reference TRBV15 and TRBJ2-3): DAMVIQNPRYQVTQFGKPVTLSCSQTLNHNVMYWYQQKSSQAPKLLFHYYDKDFNNEADTPDNFQSRRPNTSFCFLDIRSPGLGDTAMYLCATSRQTDTQYFGPGTRLTVL.

This chain connects TRBV7-2 to TRBJ2-3; D is unresolved. The CDR3 has 12 residues. With 5 bases removed from V and 3 bases from J, the gap between germline ends came to 6 bases. Germline V CDR1 and CDR2: SGHTA, FQGNSA. This chain's CDR3 is CASSKLTDTQYF. CDR3 nucleotides: TGTGCCAGCAGCAAATTAACAGATACGCAGTATTTT.

J is TRBJ1-2 and V is TRBV27; no clear D. This CDR3 has 12 residues. Germline CDR1 reads MNHEY; CDR2 reads SMNVEV (reference sequence). V lost 4 bases, J lost 5 bases, and 8 bases lay in between. The CDR3 is CASSSSGYGYTF. In DNA, the CDR3 is TGTGCCAGCAGTTCTTCAGGATATGGCTACACCTTC.

This chain joins TRBV28 and TRBJ1-1; 10 bases align to TRBD1. The CDR3 runs to 15 residues. With 11 bases clipped from V and 2 bases from J, the junction kept 11 bases outside the gene matches. Germline CDR1 is MDHEN and CDR2 is SYDVKM. The CDR3: CAGTGTGAYNTEAFF. Here the CDR3 DNA reads TGTGCCGGCACCGGGACAGGGGCATACAACACTGAAGCTTTCTTT.

The gene calls are TRBV5-1 and TRBJ2-2; 7 bases are shared with TRBD1. The germline V gene encodes CDR1 SGHRS and CDR2 YFSETQ. Trimming at V came to 4 bases and at J to 4 bases, leaving 10 bases not matched to a gene. There are 16 residues in the CDR3. For the CDR3, the DNA is TGCGCCAGCAGCCCTTCCCGAGGGGGCCCCACCGGGGAGCTGTTTTTT. Amino acid sequence: CASSPSRGGPTGELFF.

This chain links TRBV12-5 with TRBJ1-1, with 9 bases aligning to TRBD1. The V segment lost 7 bases and the J segment 12 bases; nucleotides outside the gene matches: 21. The length of the CDR3 is 16 residues. Germline lookup yields CDR1 LGHNT and CDR2 FRNRAP. The CDR3 loop is CASALIPGQGYLRTFF. The CDR3 DNA reads TGTGCTAGTGCCCTAATTCCGGGACAGGGATATCTTCGTACTTTCTTT.

The J gene is TRBJ1-5, the V gene TRBV27; 7 bases map to TRBD1. The CDR3 covers 16 residues. V was pared by 4 bases and J by 2 bases, with 8 bases of the junction left unmatched. The germline gives CDR1 MNHEY, CDR2 SMNVEV (reference sequence). The CDR3 DNA follows: TGTGCCAGCAGTTCCCTCCAGGGGGGTGGCAATCAGCCCCAGCATTTT. Its protein is CASSSLQGGGNQPQHF.

Notes on this clone: The sample holds other DNA sequences that translate to the same CDR3. The genes are TRBV2 and TRBJ2-7; D is ambiguous. The germline V gene encodes CDR1 SNHLY and CDR2 FYNNEI. This CDR3 contains 11 residues. V lost 5 bases, J lost 4 bases, and 6 bases lay in between. The chain's CDR3 is CASSYTYEQYF. The CDR3, as DNA: TGTGCCAGCAGTTACACGTACGAGCAGTACTTC.

The V gene is TRBV5-1, the J gene TRBJ2-1, with D maybe TRBD2 (5 bases). Trimming shortened V by 2 bases and J by 0 bases, and 12 bases separated the two germline ends. CDR1 and CDR2 (germline): SGHRS, YFSETQ. This CDR3 is built from 16 residues. The CDR3 spells CASSFYSASSYNEQFF. DNA for the CDR3: TGCGCCAGCAGCTTCTATAGCGCCAGCTCCTACAATGAGCAGTTCTTC.

The rearrangement joins TRBV28 to TRBJ2-2, with 8 nucleotides matching TRBD1. The CDR3 extends over 15 amino acids. Germline V CDR1 and CDR2: MDHEN, SYDVKM. V lost 5 bases, J lost 5 bases, and 7 bases stayed unmatched. The CDR3 DNA reads TGTGCCAGCAGTGAGACAGGGGTGGGGACCGGGGAGCTGTTTTTT. Amino acids: CASSETGVGTGELFF.

The chain is built from TRBV7-3 and TRBJ2-1; 7 bases align to TRBD1. Germline V lookup: CDR1 SGHTA, CDR2 FQGTGA. V dropped 4 bases and J dropped 3; count of bases not matched to a gene: 12. The CDR3 is made up of 17 amino acids. The CDR3 DNA follows: TGTGCCAGCAGCTCGCAGGCCGGGCAGGGGGTCTACAATGAGCAGTTCTTC. This encodes CASSSQAGQGVYNEQFF.

The V call is TRBV19, the J call TRBJ1-1; no clear D. V was shortened by 5 bases and J by 6 bases, with 10 bases between the two germline ends. Looked up from germline, CDR1 is LNHDA and CDR2 is SQIVND (reference sequence). This CDR3 has 12 residues. CDR3 loop: CASSRPGSEAFF. CDR3 sequence (DNA): TGTGCCAGTAGTCGGCCAGGATCTGAAGCTTTCTTT.

The CDR3 protein is CASSLVTGFSPQMDEQYF. The CDR3, as DNA: TGTGCCAGCAGTTTGGTCACCGGGTTTTCTCCGCAGATGGACGAGCAGTACTTC. This chain links TRBV27 with TRBJ2-7; no firm D call. Trimming shortened V by 3 bases and J by 5 bases, and 26 bases separated the two germline ends. CDR1 is MNHEY and CDR2 is SMNVEV in the germline V gene (reference sequence). The CDR3 runs 18 residues.

V gene TRBV30 combines with J gene TRBJ1-5; a possible D gene is TRBD1 (5 bases). The CDR3 runs to 17 residues. V lost 2 bases, J lost 7 bases, and 24 bases lay in between. Germline V gene lookup returns CDR1 GTSNPN and CDR2 SVGIG (reference sequence). The CDR3 here is CAWSPSSIRASNQPQHF. DNA of the CDR3: TGTGCCTGGAGTCCTTCGTCGATCAGGGCTTCTAACCAGCCCCAGCATTTT.

This rearrangement joins TRBV4-1 to TRBJ1-5; D remains ambiguous. The CDR3 has 15 amino acids. Germline loops: CDR1 MGHRA, CDR2 YSYEKL. V was cut by 0 bases and J by 4 bases, with 10 bases left in between. CDR3 in DNA: TGCGCCAGCAGCCAAGATCTAACGGGGAATCAGCCCCAGCATTTT. Amino acids: CASSQDLTGNQPQHF.

The CDR3 DNA follows: TGTGCCAGCAGTCCCTACAGGGGGAACACTGAAGCTTTCTTT. Its translation: CASSPYRGNTEAFF. The chain is built from TRBV6-5 and TRBJ1-1; 7 bases match TRBD1. CDR3 size: 14 residues. J was trimmed by 1 base and V by 5 bases; bases with no gene match: 4. The germline gives CDR1 MNHEY, CDR2 SVGAGI.

V and J are TRBV4-3 and TRBJ1-1, with TRBD1 as a possible D gene (6 bases). The CDR3 runs to 14 residues. Trimming stripped 0 bases from V and 3 bases from J, with 8 bases between. Germline lookup yields CDR1 LGHNA and CDR2 YSLEER. The CDR3 region is CASSQEGAYTEAFF. The CDR3 region has the DNA TGCGCCAGCAGCCAAGAGGGGGCATACACTGAAGCTTTCTTT.

The chain carries TRBV6-1 and TRBJ2-1; 7 bases map to TRBD2. Germline CDR1 and CDR2: MNHNS and SASEGT. V shed 2 bases, J shed 10 bases, and the junction held 11 bases outside the gene matches. The CDR3 length is 15 residues. CDR3 protein: CASSENLAGVGEQFF. CDR3 sequence (DNA): TGTGCCAGCAGTGAAAATCTTGCGGGAGTTGGAGAGCAGTTCTTC.

This chain uses TRBV11-3 with TRBJ2-3; D not resolved. Germline V gives CDR1 SGHNT, CDR2 YENEEA. This CDR3 is built from 16 residues. Trimming removed 4 bases from V and 2 bases from J, with 16 bases in between. CDR3 in amino acids: CASSSRLGSVTDTQYF. The CDR3 region has the DNA TGTGCCAGCAGCTCTAGGCTAGGTAGTGTCACAGATACGCAGTATTTT.